The table lists the clone carrying this T cell receptor (beta chain) with a few counts. Antigen specificity is unknown. The CDR3 loop spans 14 amino acids. The V and J ends lost 6 bases and 2 bases, in that order; junction bases with no gene match: 5. CDR1 is KGHSH, CDR2 LQKENI, per germline. Stimulation used 9 to 10 ug/mL lysate from CMV-infected fibroblasts. Sorting of responding CD4+ T cells relied on upregulated CD40 ligand together with CD69. This entry comes from a study of persistence of HIV-infected CD4 T cells. The libraries were made with immunoSEQ version 4 in survey mode. Clones were read by immunoSEQ multiplex PCR, and TCRdb kept only the in-frame ones, dropping some. This repertoire shows roughly 20,000 clones, 75% to 85% found once; its top ten account for under 8%.

The chain couples TRBV18 to TRBJ2-3; the match to TRBD1 covers 7 bases. The TCR was taken from an adult man with HIV who was CMV-seropositive. Specimen: CD4+ T cells sorted from PBMCs after approximately 20-hour stimulation, collected from a patient who received antiretroviral therapy. CDR3 protein: CASSTGWVTDTQYF. The CDR3 DNA follows: TGTGCCAGCTCGACAGGGTGGGTCACAGATACGCAGTATTTT.